Sequencing of this TCR beta chain was carried out in a study of T cell responses to AZD1222 COVID-19 vaccine. Study-wide results and caveats: White British ancestry dominated among donors, who included more females, and clonal diversity was possibly underestimated. None of the repertoires were sampled until the peak T cell response had passed.

Assay used: immunoSEQ multiplex PCR; TCRdb lists only in-frame clones, some missing. The sample comprises about 150,000 clones, around 90% of which are singletons, and approximately 4.7% rests with the top ten. Turning to this clone: Its antigen is not known.

This receptor was identified in an adult in good health. Sequencing was performed on peripheral blood, taken on day 0 of AZD1222 vaccination.

The CDR3 is CASSLYLSSYNSPLHF. CDR3 sequence (DNA): TGTGCCAGCAGCTTGTATTTAAGCTCCTATAATTCACCCCTCCACTTT. The chain is built from TRBV5-6 and TRBJ1-6, with D hard to call. CDR3 length: 16 amino acids. The germline V and J ends were trimmed by 1 base and 0 bases, with 8 bases remaining between them. Germline V gene sequence: CDR1 SGHDT, CDR2 YYEEEE.